The rows below give T cell receptor beta chains drawn from one sample of a study of cytomegalovirus exposure and HLA in healthy donors. The table came from immunoSEQ multiplex PCR; TCRdb's copy has only in-frame clones and leaves some out. Among some 290,000 clones listed, 88% were seen once. Sequencing used PBMCs. These receptors came from a man between 25 and 39 years old in good health and CMV-seronegative. The CDR3 runs from the conserved cysteine through the conserved F or W. Fields, in order: CDR3 length, D gene, clone size, V gene, J gene, CDR3 protein, CDR3 DNA. The D gene is left open where the match is weak. For some rows the clone size is stated as once, few or many, or as a class when expanded; others skip it.

>14|NA|NA|TRBV7-8|TRBJ2-7
CASSLDPGSGEQYF
TGTGCCAGCAGCTTAGATCCGGGGTCGGGGGAGCAGTACTTC
>16|NA|NA|TRBV2|TRBJ2-2
CASRGWRQVMPGELFF
TGTGCCAGCAGAGGGTGGAGACAGGTTATGCCCGGGGAGCTGTTTTTT
>14|TRBD1|NA|TRBV7-9|TRBJ1-1
CASSNTGTGGKAFF
TGTGCCAGCAGCAACACCGGGACAGGGGGCAAAGCTTTCTTT
>13|NA|NA|TRBV19|TRBJ1-5
CASSDTGVRPQHF
TGTGCCAGTAGTGATACGGGGGTAAGGCCCCAGCATTTT
>19|NA|NA|TRBV21-1|TRBJ2-1
CASKLPVGGSGGPYNEQFF
TGTGCCAGCAAACTCCCCGTCGGGGGTAGCGGGGGCCCTTACAATGAGCAGTTCTTC
>16|NA|NA|TRBV6-5|TRBJ1-1
CASSYSPQGSGTEAFF
TGTGCCAGCAGTTACAGCCCCCAGGGGTCGGGCACTGAAGCTTTCTTT
>18|TRBD2|NA|TRBV28|TRBJ2-3
CASSLRTSIPTSTDTQYF
TGTGCCAGCAGTTTGAGGACTAGTATACCCACTAGCACAGATACGCAGTATTTT
>14|NA|NA|TRBV27|TRBJ2-7
CASSLSSPGYEQYF
TGTGCCAGCAGTTTATCGTCCCCAGGCTACGAGCAGTACTTC
>15|NA|NA|TRBV5-1|TRBJ1-4
CASSWAGTLNEKLFF
TGCGCCAGCAGCTGGGCCGGGACACTGAATGAAAAACTGTTTTTT
>13|NA|NA|TRBV4-3|TRBJ2-3
CASSQDRGDTQYF
TGCGCCAGCAGCCAAGATCGAGGAGATACGCAGTATTTT
>15|TRBD1|NA|TRBV6-5|TRBJ2-5
CASSWYRGSGETQYF
TGTGCCAGCAGTTGGTACAGGGGGTCTGGAGAGACCCAGTACTTC
>15|NA|NA|TRBV7-8|TRBJ2-7
CASSLAGGSYYEQYF
TGTGCCAGCAGCTTAGCCGGTGGGAGTTATTACGAGCAGTACTTC
>14|NA|once|TRBV5-1|TRBJ2-2
CASSFRTVTGELFF
TGCGCCAGCAGCTTTCGGACAGTCACCGGGGAGCTGTTTTTT
>15|NA|NA|TRBV6-1|TRBJ2-3
CASSGFGTSTDTQYF
TGTGCCAGCAGTGGGTTCGGGACTAGCACAGATACGCAGTATTTT
>17|TRBD1|NA|TRBV5-5|TRBJ2-1
CASSPYLGQNSYNEQFF
TGTGCCAGCAGCCCCTACTTGGGACAGAACTCCTACAATGAGCAGTTCTTC
>15|NA|NA|TRBV7-8|TRBJ2-3
CASSLAPSGTDTQYF
TGTGCCAGCAGCTTAGCGCCGTCAGGGACAGATACGCAGTATTTT
>18|TRBD2|NA|TRBV2|TRBJ2-7
CASSATRGGGEVSYEQYF
TGTGCCAGCAGCGCAACGCGGGGGGGCGGGGAGGTCTCCTACGAGCAGTACTTC
>13|TRBD1|NA|TRBV7-6|TRBJ1-4
CASSRTGGKEVFF
TGTGCCAGCAGCCGGACAGGGGGGAAAGAGGTGTTTTTT
>14|NA|NA|TRBV28|TRBJ1-4
CASSRGPLGEKLFF
TGTGCCAGCAGCCGGGGTCCCCTTGGTGAAAAACTGTTTTTT
>13|TRBD1|NA|TRBV29-1|TRBJ2-7
CSVGGTVTYEQYF
TGCAGCGTTGGGGGGACAGTCACCTACGAGCAGTACTTC
>12|NA|few|TRBV6-5|TRBJ1-6
CASSYRGSPLHF
TGTGCCAGCAGTTACAGGGGTTCACCCCTCCACTTT
>14|TRBD1|NA|TRBV4-3|TRBJ2-5
CASSQGQGRETQYF
TGCGCCAGCAGCCAAGGACAGGGGAGGGAGACCCAGTACTTC
>13|NA|NA|TRBV15|TRBJ2-1
CATSRDQGRGQFF
TGTGCCACCAGCAGAGATCAGGGGAGGGGGCAGTTCTTC
>18|TRBD1|NA|TRBV5-5|TRBJ2-2
CASSFTASDRVSTGELFF
TGTGCCAGCAGTTTTACCGCCTCGGACAGGGTGAGCACCGGGGAGCTGTTTTTT
>11|TRBD1|NA|TRBV30|TRBJ1-1
CAWSGQGEAFF
TGTGCCTGGAGTGGACAGGGAGAAGCTTTCTTT
>15|TRBD1|NA|TRBV12-5|TRBJ2-5
CASGTGQGEGETQYF
TGTGCTAGTGGTACAGGACAGGGGGAGGGAGAGACCCAGTACTTC